Sequencing of this T cell receptor (beta chain) was carried out in a study of blood T cell repertoires in COVID-19. Overall study context: T cells, B-cell-depleted T cells, or PBMCs supplied cDNA or gDNA.

In the authors' methods: Amplifying reference gene primers gave estimates of nucleated cell counts. Method: immunoSEQ multiplex PCR; TCRdb's copy keeps in-frame clones and lacks some. The V and J calls and the clone size are those of that table, but D and trimming were determined from the DNA. The repertoire has around 28,000 clones, about 80% of them found once; the top ten carry approximately 16%. The CDR3 loop spans 16 amino acids. CDR1 and CDR2 (germline): SGHTA, FQGNSA. V was clipped by 5 bases and J by 0 bases; unmatched bases: 4. The chain carries TRBV7-2 and TRBJ2-2, with 9 bases aligning to TRBD2. The origin of this receptor is a man in his 70s with active COVID-19. Specimen: peripheral blood. The CDR3 region has the DNA TGTGCCAGCAGCCCAGAGCGGGGGGCGAACACCGGGGAGCTGTTTTTT. Translating gives CASSPERGANTGELFF.